This T cell receptor (beta chain) stems from a study of human T cells and chemical hapten exposure. Overall study context: Slight volume differences across pooled libraries mainly accounted for varying per-sample TCR yields.

Specified time point: patch test 1, 2 weeks after DPC sensitization. The treatment denotes: therapeutic diphenylcyclopropenone sensitization with weekly scalp DPC. The library tagged each cDNA molecule with unique molecular identifiers. TCRdb redid the calling of the RACE reads with MiXCR, one entry per CDR3 protein. The data show about 80,000 distinct CDR3 sequences, approximately 10% seen once. General study results and limits: Donors were affected by alopecia, so their immune reaction might vary from that of healthy individuals. TCRs above 1 in 1000 frequency did not change with DPC sensitization.

Concerning this clonotype itself: Its antigen is not known.

The sequence was obtained from a woman aged 45-59 years with alopecia areata. Some clones in this sample may be carry-over from other donors' samples. Here the sequenced sample was whole blood, taken in connection with sensitization to the hapten diphenylcyclopropenone (DPC).

The CDR3, as DNA: TGTGCCAGCAGCTCCTCAGATACGCAGTATTTT. Its protein is CASSSSDTQYF. The gene calls are TRBV7-9 and TRBJ2-3; the D is unclear. Per germline, CDR1 SEHNR and CDR2 FQNEAQ (reference sequence). This CDR3 is built from 11 residues. The V gene lost 4 bases and the J gene lost 4 bases, with 3 bases spanning the gap.